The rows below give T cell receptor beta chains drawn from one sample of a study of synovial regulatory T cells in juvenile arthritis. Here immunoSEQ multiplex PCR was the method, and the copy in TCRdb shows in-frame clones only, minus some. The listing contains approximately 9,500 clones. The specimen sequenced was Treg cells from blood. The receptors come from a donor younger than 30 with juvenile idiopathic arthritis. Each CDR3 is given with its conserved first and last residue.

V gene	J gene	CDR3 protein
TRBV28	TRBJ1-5	CATHGTGTGGAWQPQHF
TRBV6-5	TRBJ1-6	CASSPGGNSPLHF
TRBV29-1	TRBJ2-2	CSVGPGTGELFF
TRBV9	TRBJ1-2	CASSPRGPEGYTF
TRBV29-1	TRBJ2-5	CSVGSASKETQYF
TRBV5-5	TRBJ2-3	CASSLEGLGVKDTQYF
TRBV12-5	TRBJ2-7	CASGLVVVGSYEQYF
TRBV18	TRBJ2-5	CASSIQRLQETQYF
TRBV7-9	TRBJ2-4	CASSLVLNGGFQNIQYF
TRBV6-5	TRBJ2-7	CASNRLAGVNEQYF
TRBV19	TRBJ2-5	CASSTNGAQETQYF
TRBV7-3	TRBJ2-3	CASSRSGSSTDTQYF
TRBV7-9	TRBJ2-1	CASSLRILADNEQFF
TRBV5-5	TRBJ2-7	CASSLDRGTYEQYF
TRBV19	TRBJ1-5	CASSIRSSNQPQHF
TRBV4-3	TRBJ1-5	CASSQSPGQGNQPQHF